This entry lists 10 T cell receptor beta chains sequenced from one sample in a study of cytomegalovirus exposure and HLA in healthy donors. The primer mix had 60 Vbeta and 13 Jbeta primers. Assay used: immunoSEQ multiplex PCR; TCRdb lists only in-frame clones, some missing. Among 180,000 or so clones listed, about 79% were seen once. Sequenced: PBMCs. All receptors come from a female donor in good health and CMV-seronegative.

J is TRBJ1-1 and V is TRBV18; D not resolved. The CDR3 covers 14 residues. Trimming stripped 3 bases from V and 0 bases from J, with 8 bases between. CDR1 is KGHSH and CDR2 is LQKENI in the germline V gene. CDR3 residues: CASSPSSLNTEAFF. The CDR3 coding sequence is TGTGCCAGCTCACCTAGTTCCTTGAACACTGAAGCTTTCTTT.

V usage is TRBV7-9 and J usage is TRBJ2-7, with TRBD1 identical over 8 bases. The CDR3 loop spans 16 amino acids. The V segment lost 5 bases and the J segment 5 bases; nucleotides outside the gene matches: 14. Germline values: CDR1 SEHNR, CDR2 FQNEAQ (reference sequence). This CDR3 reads CASSTERTGLLDEQYF. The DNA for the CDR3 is TGTGCCAGCAGCACAGAGCGGACAGGGCTTCTGGACGAGCAGTACTTC.

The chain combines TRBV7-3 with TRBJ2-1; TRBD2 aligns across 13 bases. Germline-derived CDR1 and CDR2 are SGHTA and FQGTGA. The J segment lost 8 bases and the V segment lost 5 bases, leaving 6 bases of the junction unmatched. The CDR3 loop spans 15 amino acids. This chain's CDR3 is CASSPRTSGRDEQFF. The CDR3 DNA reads TGTGCCAGCAGCCCAAGGACTAGCGGGAGAGATGAGCAGTTCTTC.

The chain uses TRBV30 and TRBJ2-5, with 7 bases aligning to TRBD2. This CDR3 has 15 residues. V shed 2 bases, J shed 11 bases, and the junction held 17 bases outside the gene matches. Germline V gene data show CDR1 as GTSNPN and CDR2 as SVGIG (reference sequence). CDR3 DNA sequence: TGTGCCTGGAGTAGAAAAGGACTAGGGGCCCCTCTTCAGTACTTC. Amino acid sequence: CAWSRKGLGAPLQYF.

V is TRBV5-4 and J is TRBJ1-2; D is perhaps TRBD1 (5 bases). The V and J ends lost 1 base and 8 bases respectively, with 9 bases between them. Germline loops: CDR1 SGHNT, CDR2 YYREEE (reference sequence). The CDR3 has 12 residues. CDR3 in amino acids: CASSLQGRGYTF. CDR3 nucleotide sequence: TGTGCCAGCAGCTTGCAGGGCCGGGGCTACACCTTC.

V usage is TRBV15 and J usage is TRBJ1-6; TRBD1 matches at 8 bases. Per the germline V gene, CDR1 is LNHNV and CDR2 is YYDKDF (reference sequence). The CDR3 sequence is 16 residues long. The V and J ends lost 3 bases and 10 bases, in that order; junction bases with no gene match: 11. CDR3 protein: CATSSKPGQGGSPLHF. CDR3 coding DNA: TGTGCCACCAGCAGTAAACCTGGACAGGGAGGCTCACCCCTCCACTTT.

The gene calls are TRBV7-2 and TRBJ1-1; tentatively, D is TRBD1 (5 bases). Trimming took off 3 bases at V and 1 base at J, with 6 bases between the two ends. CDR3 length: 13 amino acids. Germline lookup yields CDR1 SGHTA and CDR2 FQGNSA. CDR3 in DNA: TGTGCCAGCAGCTTCCAGGGGAACACTGAAGCTTTCTTT. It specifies CASSFQGNTEAFF.

CDR3 residues: CASSGRAGPSTDTQYF. As DNA, the CDR3 is TGTGCCAGCAGTGGGCGCGCTGGGCCTAGCACAGATACGCAGTATTTT. The gene calls are TRBV6-1 and TRBJ2-3; no reliable D call. The CDR3 spans 16 residues. Germline CDR1 reads MNHNS; CDR2 reads SASEGT. The ends were cut back, 4 bases at V and 0 bases at J, with 14 bases in the middle.

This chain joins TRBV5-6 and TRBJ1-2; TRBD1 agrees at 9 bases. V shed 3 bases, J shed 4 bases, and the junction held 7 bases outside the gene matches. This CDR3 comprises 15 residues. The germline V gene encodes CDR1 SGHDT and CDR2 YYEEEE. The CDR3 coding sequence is TGTGCCAGCAGCTCGAACAGGGGGCGGATCTATGGCTACACCTTC. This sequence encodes CASSSNRGRIYGYTF.

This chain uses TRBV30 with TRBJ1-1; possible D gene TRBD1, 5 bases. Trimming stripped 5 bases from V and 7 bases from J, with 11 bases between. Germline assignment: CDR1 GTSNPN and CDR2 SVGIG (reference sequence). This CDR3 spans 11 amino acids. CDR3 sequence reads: CAWGTGIEAFF. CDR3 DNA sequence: TGTGCCTGGGGTACAGGTATTGAAGCTTTCTTT.